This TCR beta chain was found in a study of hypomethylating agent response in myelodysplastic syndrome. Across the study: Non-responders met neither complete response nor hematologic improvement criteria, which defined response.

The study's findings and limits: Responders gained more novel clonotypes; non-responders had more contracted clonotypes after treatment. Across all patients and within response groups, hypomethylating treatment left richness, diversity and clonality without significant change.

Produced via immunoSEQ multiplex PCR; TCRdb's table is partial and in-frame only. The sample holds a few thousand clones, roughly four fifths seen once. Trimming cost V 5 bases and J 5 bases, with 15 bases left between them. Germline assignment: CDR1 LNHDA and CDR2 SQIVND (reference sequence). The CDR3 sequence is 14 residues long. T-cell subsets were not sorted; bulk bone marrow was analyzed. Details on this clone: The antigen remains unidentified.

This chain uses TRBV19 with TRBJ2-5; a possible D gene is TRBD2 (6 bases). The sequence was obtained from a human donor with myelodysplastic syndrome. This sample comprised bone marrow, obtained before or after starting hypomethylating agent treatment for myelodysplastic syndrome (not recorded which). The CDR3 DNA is TGTGCCAGTAGTGTATTGGGACTGGTGGAGACCCAGTACTTC. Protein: CASSVLGLVETQYF.